This T cell receptor beta chain is from a study of blood T cell repertoires in COVID-19. Using immunoSEQ multiplex PCR, the repertoire was profiled, and TCRdb retains in-frame clones only, with some absent. The sample yields approximately 100,000 clones, nearly 85% seen once. Germline V CDR1 and CDR2: MNHNS, SASEGT. V was trimmed by 1 base and J by 1 base, leaving 14 bases between them. The length of the CDR3 is 16 residues. The chain is built from TRBV6-1 and TRBJ2-7; D is unclear. The clonotype was recovered from a human donor in a cohort sampled during active or convalescent COVID-19. Sequencing used peripheral blood. CDR3 DNA: TGTGCCAGCAGTGAAGGGAGACGTCCTCCATCCTACGAGCAGTACTTC. Its translation: CASSEGRRPPSYEQYF.